The rows below give T cell receptor beta chains drawn from one sample of a study of CD8 T cells in ankylosing spondylitis. TCRdb re-called the 5' RACE reads with MiXCR, one entry per CDR3 protein. Of some 290,000 distinct CDR3 sequences listed, over 15% were seen once; the top ten hold roughly 7.3%. Sequencing was performed on blood, either unsorted or a sorted T cell fraction (not recorded which). The source is a male donor with ankylosing spondylitis or in good health (not recorded which). The CDR3 runs from the conserved cysteine through the conserved F or W. The order of the fields is V gene, J gene, D gene, clone size, CDR3 DNA, CDR3 protein. The D gene is left open where the match is weak. Size is omitted from some rows. Given values are once, few, many or a class for expanded clones.

v_call: TRBV6-1
j_call: TRBJ2-4
d_call: TRBD1
clone_size: .
cdr3_nt: TGTGCCAGCAGTCAGACAGGGGGACTAGCCAAAAACATTCAGTACTTC
cdr3_aa: CASSQTGGLAKNIQYF

v_call: TRBV12-3/TRBV12-4
j_call: TRBJ1-1
d_call: .
clone_size: .
cdr3_nt: TGTGCCAGCAGGTTTGGGGGGGCTGAAGCTTTCTTT
cdr3_aa: CASRFGGAEAFF

v_call: TRBV12-3/TRBV12-4
j_call: TRBJ2-2
d_call: TRBD2
clone_size: few
cdr3_nt: TGTGCCAGCAGTTTAGTTGGAGCGGGGGGGCCCGGGGAGCTGTTTTTT
cdr3_aa: CASSLVGAGGPGELFF

v_call: TRBV28
j_call: TRBJ2-1
d_call: TRBD1
clone_size: .
cdr3_nt: TGTGCCAGCAGTTCCGGGGGACAGGGGAACAATGAGCAGTTCTTC
cdr3_aa: CASSSGGQGNNEQFF

v_call: TRBV6-1
j_call: TRBJ1-5
d_call: .
clone_size: .
cdr3_nt: TGTGCCAGCAGTGAAGAGGGCACTTATAGCAATCAGCCCCAGCATTTT
cdr3_aa: CASSEEGTYSNQPQHF

v_call: TRBV5-1
j_call: TRBJ2-1
d_call: .
clone_size: few
cdr3_nt: TGCGCCAGCAGCTTTTCGGCTAGCGTTGGCTCCTACAATGAGCAGTTCTTC
cdr3_aa: CASSFSASVGSYNEQFF

v_call: TRBV6-2/TRBV6-3
j_call: TRBJ1-1
d_call: .
clone_size: .
cdr3_nt: TGTGCCAGCAGTTACCCAGACAACCTTGAAGCTTTCTTT
cdr3_aa: CASSYPDNLEAFF

v_call: TRBV20-1
j_call: TRBJ1-2
d_call: .
clone_size: few
cdr3_nt: TGCAGTGCTAGAGGGGGAGGAGGCTACACCTTC
cdr3_aa: CSARGGGGYTF

v_call: TRBV4-1
j_call: TRBJ2-1
d_call: TRBD2
clone_size: .
cdr3_nt: TGCGCCAGCAGCCAGACTCTACCGGGACTAGCGGCATATGAGCAGTTCTTC
cdr3_aa: CASSQTLPGLAAYEQFF

v_call: TRBV12-3/TRBV12-4
j_call: TRBJ1-1
d_call: .
clone_size: many
cdr3_nt: TGTGCCAGCAGTTTATCTGGGGGCACTGAAGCTTTCTTT
cdr3_aa: CASSLSGGTEAFF

v_call: TRBV5-1
j_call: TRBJ1-6
d_call: TRBD1
clone_size: .
cdr3_nt: TGCGCCAGCAGCTACGGACAGGGGTTCGATAATTCACCCCTCCACTTT
cdr3_aa: CASSYGQGFDNSPLHF

v_call: TRBV7-8
j_call: TRBJ1-2
d_call: TRBD1
clone_size: .
cdr3_nt: TGTGCCAGCAGCTTCGACAGGGGGCGCGATGGCTACACCTTC
cdr3_aa: CASSFDRGRDGYTF

v_call: TRBV7-8
j_call: TRBJ2-2
d_call: TRBD1
clone_size: .
cdr3_nt: TGTGCCAGTTCGGGACAGGGGGCGGGTTTGCCCACCGGGGAGCTGTTTTTT
cdr3_aa: CASSGQGAGLPTGELFF

v_call: TRBV9
j_call: TRBJ2-3
d_call: .
clone_size: .
cdr3_nt: TGTGCCAGCAGCGTAGACAGATCAGATACGCAGTATTTT
cdr3_aa: CASSVDRSDTQYF

v_call: TRBV27
j_call: TRBJ1-6
d_call: .
clone_size: few
cdr3_nt: TGTGCCAGCAGACGGGGGGGGCCGACCTATAATTCACCCCTCCACTTT
cdr3_aa: CASRRGGPTYNSPLHF

v_call: TRBV3-1
j_call: TRBJ1-1
d_call: TRBD1
clone_size: .
cdr3_nt: TGTGCCAGCAGCCAGGGACAGGGGTTCGCTGAAGCTTTCTTT
cdr3_aa: CASSQGQGFAEAFF

v_call: TRBV5-1
j_call: TRBJ2-1
d_call: .
clone_size: few
cdr3_nt: TGCGCCAGCAGCTTAGAACAGGGAGCGTGGAATGAGCAGTTCTTC
cdr3_aa: CASSLEQGAWNEQFF

v_call: TRBV7-2
j_call: TRBJ2-3
d_call: .
clone_size: few
cdr3_nt: TGTGCCAGCAGCTGGATCCGGGCAGATACGCAGTATTTT
cdr3_aa: CASSWIRADTQYF

v_call: TRBV29-1
j_call: TRBJ1-1
d_call: TRBD1
clone_size: few
cdr3_nt: TGCAGCGCGGGAGGGGGCGCGGACACTGAAGCTTTCTTT
cdr3_aa: CSAGGGADTEAFF

v_call: TRBV29-1
j_call: TRBJ2-1
d_call: TRBD2
clone_size: many
cdr3_nt: TGCAGCGTTCCGGGAGGCGCCAGCTCCTACAATGAGCAGTTCTTC
cdr3_aa: CSVPGGASSYNEQFF

v_call: TRBV28
j_call: TRBJ2-2
d_call: TRBD1
clone_size: .
cdr3_nt: TGTGCCAGCAGTTTATGGAAATTTGCGCACAGGGGGCACACCGGGGAGCTGTTTTTT
cdr3_aa: CASSLWKFAHRGHTGELFF

v_call: TRBV5-1
j_call: TRBJ2-5
d_call: .
clone_size: few
cdr3_nt: TGCGCCAGCAGCTCCGATGGGGGGGGGCTTCAAGAGACCCAGTACTTC
cdr3_aa: CASSSDGGGLQETQYF

v_call: TRBV7-8
j_call: TRBJ1-3
d_call: .
clone_size: .
cdr3_nt: TGTGCCAGCAGCTTAGCGTGGGCCGCGGCTAGGGGAAACACCATATATTTT
cdr3_aa: CASSLAWAAARGNTIYF

v_call: TRBV20-1
j_call: TRBJ2-2
d_call: .
clone_size: many
cdr3_nt: TGCAGTGTGCGATGGCAGGACACCGGGGAGCTGTTTTTT
cdr3_aa: CSVRWQDTGELFF

v_call: TRBV20-1
j_call: TRBJ2-2
d_call: .
clone_size: few
cdr3_nt: TGCAGTGCTAGTGACAGGAAAGAGGGCGGGGAGCTGTTTTTT
cdr3_aa: CSASDRKEGGELFF

v_call: TRBV6-5
j_call: TRBJ2-2
d_call: .
clone_size: few
cdr3_nt: TGTGCCAGCAGTTATAGGCATCCCCCGAACACCGGGGAGCTGTTTTTT
cdr3_aa: CASSYRHPPNTGELFF

v_call: TRBV4-1
j_call: TRBJ2-2
d_call: .
clone_size: .
cdr3_nt: TGCGCCAGCAGCCCAGAGCTACAGGGTTCCGGAATCTCCGGGGAGCTGTTTTTT
cdr3_aa: CASSPELQGSGISGELFF

v_call: TRBV5-1
j_call: TRBJ2-1
d_call: .
clone_size: few
cdr3_nt: TGCGCCAGCAGCTTGGAGGGATTCTCGGAGTTCTTC
cdr3_aa: CASSLEGFSEFF

v_call: TRBV20-1
j_call: TRBJ2-1
d_call: TRBD2
clone_size: few
cdr3_nt: TGCAGTGCTAGAGGAGCGGGAGGGTACTACAATGAGCAGTTCTTC
cdr3_aa: CSARGAGGYYNEQFF

v_call: TRBV12-3/TRBV12-4
j_call: TRBJ1-2
d_call: TRBD1
clone_size: few
cdr3_nt: TGTGCCAGCAGTTTGAGACAGGGGGCCGTTTATGGCTACACCTTC
cdr3_aa: CASSLRQGAVYGYTF

v_call: TRBV20-1
j_call: TRBJ2-2
d_call: TRBD2
clone_size: few
cdr3_nt: TGCAGTGCTAGCTTGTCAGGGAGGGCCGGGGAGCTGTTTTTT
cdr3_aa: CSASLSGRAGELFF

v_call: TRBV20-1
j_call: TRBJ1-6
d_call: .
clone_size: few
cdr3_nt: TGCAGTGCCGCGGCGGGCTCACCCCTCCACTTT
cdr3_aa: CSAAAGSPLHF

v_call: TRBV12-3/TRBV12-4
j_call: TRBJ2-5
d_call: .
clone_size: few
cdr3_nt: TGTGCCAGCAGTCCAGCCCGAGACTACCAAGAGACCCAGTACTTC
cdr3_aa: CASSPARDYQETQYF

v_call: TRBV14
j_call: TRBJ1-6
d_call: .
clone_size: .
cdr3_nt: TGTGCCAGCAGCCAAGATTGGGGAGGCGGCTCACCCCTCCACTTT
cdr3_aa: CASSQDWGGGSPLHF

v_call: TRBV7-6
j_call: TRBJ2-1
d_call: .
clone_size: .
cdr3_nt: TGTGCCAGCAGCTTTTCTGGGGATGAGCAGTTCTTC
cdr3_aa: CASSFSGDEQFF

v_call: TRBV5-1
j_call: TRBJ2-3
d_call: .
clone_size: few
cdr3_nt: TGCGCCAGCAGCTTGGCCTGGGGTTCAGATACGCAGTATTTT
cdr3_aa: CASSLAWGSDTQYF

v_call: TRBV5-1
j_call: TRBJ1-5
d_call: .
clone_size: many
cdr3_nt: TGCGCCAGCAGCTTGGACACTAGCAATCAGCCCCAGCATTTT
cdr3_aa: CASSLDTSNQPQHF

v_call: TRBV12-3/TRBV12-4
j_call: TRBJ1-1
d_call: .
clone_size: .
cdr3_nt: TGTGCCAGCACCCAATGGGGAGAAGCTTTCTTT
cdr3_aa: CASTQWGEAFF

v_call: TRBV20-1
j_call: TRBJ2-2
d_call: TRBD1
clone_size: .
cdr3_nt: TGCAGTGCTAGGCGACAGGGGGACACCGGGGAGCTGTTTTTT
cdr3_aa: CSARRQGDTGELFF

v_call: TRBV4-1
j_call: TRBJ1-1
d_call: .
clone_size: .
cdr3_nt: TGCGCCAGCAGCTCCGTAACGGGGAGACGGAACACTGAAGCTTTCTTT
cdr3_aa: CASSSVTGRRNTEAFF

v_call: TRBV5-1
j_call: TRBJ1-4
d_call: .
clone_size: many
cdr3_nt: TGCGCCAGCAGCTTGGCCCAGGCAGGTTCTAATGAAAAACTGTTTTTT
cdr3_aa: CASSLAQAGSNEKLFF

v_call: TRBV5-1
j_call: TRBJ1-2
d_call: .
clone_size: .
cdr3_nt: TGCGCCAGCAGCTTGGAAGGGACGGACTATGGCTACACCTTC
cdr3_aa: CASSLEGTDYGYTF